These 13 T cell receptor beta chains came from one sample sequenced in a study of shared clonotypes between healthy human individuals. CD8 cells classed as naive were CD45RO-negative and positively selected for CCR7, excluding terminally differentiated effector memory CD45RA+ cells. TCRdb keeps only in-frame clones here, not all; method: immunoSEQ multiplex PCR. The table includes some 630,000 clones, roughly 96% detected once. The sequencing input was naive CD8+ T cells sorted from blood. The source of these receptors is a woman aged 25 to 39 in good health.

V usage is TRBV19 and J usage is TRBJ1-2; D is perhaps TRBD1 (6 bases). The length of the CDR3 is 17 residues. Trimming shortened V by 6 bases and J by 6 bases, and 26 bases separated the two germline ends. CDR1 is LNHDA, CDR2 SQIVND, per germline (reference sequence). The CDR3 DNA follows: TGTGCCAGTAGCTACCCATTGATGCAGGACAGTGGGCATGGCTACACCTTC. Translating gives CASSYPLMQDSGHGYTF.

This sequence joins TRBV15 and TRBJ1-1, with no clear D. The CDR3 is 15 residues long. The V end was cut by 0 bases, the J end by 3 bases, with 11 bases between. Germline CDR1 and CDR2: LNHNV and YYDKDF (reference sequence). The CDR3 reads CATSRDGEGDTEAFF. The DNA of the CDR3 is TGTGCCACCAGCAGAGATGGGGAAGGAGACACTGAAGCTTTCTTT.

This clone was seen a few times. V usage is TRBV30 and J usage is TRBJ1-2; D not certain. In germline, CDR1 is GTSNPN, CDR2 SVGIG (reference sequence). Between the trimmed V and J ends, which lost 2 bases and 6 bases, there was a span of 7 bases. This CDR3 contains 11 residues. The CDR3 DNA reads TGTGCCTGGAGTCCCGGGGATGGCTACACCTTC. Amino acid sequence: CAWSPGDGYTF.

The chain combines TRBV15 with TRBJ1-4; a weak D match, TRBD1 (6 bases). The CDR3 is made up of 18 amino acids. Germline V CDR1 and CDR2: LNHNV, YYDKDF (reference sequence). V was trimmed by 1 base and J by 8 bases, leaving 23 bases between them. The CDR3 DNA reads TGTGCCACCAGCAGAGGGCCGGGCACCTCACAGGGTACGGAAAAACTGTTTTTT. Translating gives CATSRGPGTSQGTEKLFF.

The V and J genes are TRBV4-1 and TRBJ2-1, with 7 nucleotides matching TRBD2. The CDR3 runs to 15 residues. Germline V gene data show CDR1 as MGHRA and CDR2 as YSYEKL. The V and J ends lost 4 bases and 5 bases, in that order; junction bases with no gene match: 8. CDR3 region: CASSPPLARDNEQFF. In DNA, the CDR3 is TGCGCCAGCAGCCCGCCACTAGCGAGAGACAATGAGCAGTTCTTC.

The chain combines TRBV2 with TRBJ1-2; possible D gene TRBD1, 6 bases. From germline, CDR1 is SNHLY and CDR2 FYNNEI. This CDR3 spans 14 amino acids. Trimming removed 3 bases from V and 4 bases from J, with 12 bases in between. CDR3 nucleotides: TGTGCCAGCAGTGACCCAAACAGGGTCTATGGCTACACCTTC. Protein product: CASSDPNRVYGYTF.

The chain carries TRBV9 and TRBJ2-1; no firm D call. The V gene's germline CDR1 is SGDLS and CDR2 YYNGEE. Trimming took off 0 bases at V and 9 bases at J, with 13 bases between the two ends. The CDR3 loop spans 14 amino acids. The CDR3 DNA follows: TGTGCCAGCAGCGTAGGACCTCCCGGCGGTGAGCAGTTCTTC. Translation gives CASSVGPPGGEQFF.

CDR3 in amino acids: CAWSVGVLGHGYTF. The CDR3 coding sequence is TGTGCCTGGAGTGTGGGCGTTTTGGGTCATGGCTACACCTTC. The genes are TRBV30 and TRBJ1-2; no clear D. Trimming removed 0 bases from V and 6 bases from J, with 14 bases in between. This CDR3 has 14 residues. In germline, CDR1 is GTSNPN, CDR2 SVGIG (reference sequence).

The chain joins TRBV13 to TRBJ2-7; D gene ambiguous. V was trimmed by 3 bases and J by 0 bases, leaving 9 bases between them. The CDR3 runs 14 residues. Germline CDR1 and CDR2: PRHDT and FYEKMQ (reference sequence). The CDR3, as DNA: TGTGCCAGCAGCTTGATCCGGTCCTCCTACGAGCAGTACTTC. Amino acids: CASSLIRSSYEQYF.

The chain is built from TRBV6-1 and TRBJ1-5; 8 bases fit TRBD1. After removal of 2 bases from V and 6 bases from J, the junction contained 9 bases not matched to a gene. CDR3 length equals 16 residues. CDR1 and CDR2 from the germline V gene are MNHNS and SASEGT. The CDR3 DNA reads TGTGCCAGCAGTGAAAGGGTGACAGGGGTACTTCAGCCCCAGCATTTT. This encodes CASSERVTGVLQPQHF.

In the case of this clone: Other DNA variants within this sample encode the same CDR3. The rearrangement joins TRBV30 to TRBJ1-4; 8 bases match TRBD1. The CDR3 covers 15 residues. The V segment lost 3 bases and the J segment 3 bases; nucleotides outside the gene matches: 6. The germline V gene has CDR1 GTSNPN and CDR2 SVGIG (reference sequence). The CDR3 region has the DNA TGTGCCTGGAGCCACGGACAGGGACCTAATGAAAAACTGTTTTTT. Translating it yields CAWSHGQGPNEKLFF.

V is TRBV27 and J is TRBJ2-5; 9 bases map to TRBD1. Germline V gene sequence: CDR1 MNHEY, CDR2 SMNVEV (reference sequence). The junction had 4 bases not matched to a gene; V was cut back by 3 bases and J by 5 bases. This CDR3 has 14 amino acids. The CDR3 spells CASSFTGGAETQYF. The CDR3 DNA reads TGTGCCAGCAGTTTCACAGGGGGCGCCGAGACCCAGTACTTC.

This clone was counted once. The chain employs TRBV9 and TRBJ2-3; D remains ambiguous. V was cut by 1 base and J by 2 bases, with 11 bases left in between. Germline V gene sequence: CDR1 SGDLS, CDR2 YYNGEE. This CDR3 contains 15 residues. CDR3 sequence: CASSVPETYTDTQYF. The CDR3 region has the DNA TGTGCCAGCAGCGTACCAGAGACCTACACAGATACGCAGTATTTT.